This T cell receptor (beta chain) comes out of a study of cytotoxic CD8 clonotypes in ibrutinib-treated CLL. Whole-study results and caveats: Public clonotypes proved infrequent, and on treatment they shrank or remained steady. Circulating CD8+ T-cell counts were tracked by baseline clonality, which exceeded that of age-matched healthy donors.

This clone was counted only a few times. The antigen is unknown. Cryopreserved PBMCs yielded about 2 micrograms of genomic DNA for TCR beta libraries. The V end was cut by 5 bases, the J end by 8 bases, with 9 bases between. CDR1 MDHEN and CDR2 SYDVKM come from the germline V gene. The CDR3 contains 11 residues. Sequencing was designed to attain a depth spanning 1 in 200,000 to 1 in 1 million T cells. TCRdb's table, derived via immunoSEQ multiplex PCR, lists solely in-frame clones and lacks some. Altogether roughly 250,000 clones are present, 70% being singletons, with the ten largest covering 15%. The chain joins TRBV28 to TRBJ1-2; tentatively, D is TRBD1 (5 bases). The clonotype was recovered from a human donor with chronic lymphocytic leukemia. Sequencing was performed on PBMCs, taken after 24 months of ibrutinib treatment. The DNA of the CDR3 is TGTGCCAGCAGTCCCAGGGTAGGCTACACCTTC. Amino acid sequence: CASSPRVGYTF.